This T cell receptor (beta chain) was captured by sequencing in a study of PD-1 blockade in classical Hodgkin lymphoma. V was clipped by 3 bases and J by 0 bases; unmatched bases: 16. This CDR3 spans 19 amino acids. Germline values: CDR1 MGHRA, CDR2 YSYEKL. Each and every patient relapsed after autologous stem cell transplantation, and patients got differing brentuximab vedotin exposure. Using immunoSEQ multiplex PCR, the repertoire was profiled, and TCRdb retains in-frame clones only, with some absent. The data show about 41,000 clones, with 85% to 90% seen just once and 5.5% to 6.5% held by the top ten.

The specimen comprised peripheral blood mononuclear cells (PBMCs), sampled before the second cycle of nivolumab. The TCR sequence derives from a human donor with classical Hodgkin lymphoma. This chain connects TRBV4-1 to TRBJ2-7; the match to TRBD1 covers 8 bases. CDR3 sequence (DNA): TGCGCCAGCAGCCAGGCCGGGACAGGACAGGGCCATGGCTCCTACGAGCAGTACTTC. This sequence encodes CASSQAGTGQGHGSYEQYF.